This T cell receptor (beta chain) was found in a study of a mutant IDH1 vaccine in newly diagnosed glioma. This CDR3 comprises 10 residues. V was clipped by 0 bases and J by 7 bases, with 4 bases between them. Germline loops: CDR1 DFQATT, CDR2 SNEGSKA (reference sequence). Sequenced by immunoSEQ multiplex PCR; TCRdb stores in-frame clones only, minus some. The sample gives approximately 66,000 clones, approximately 81% of which show up once; around 4% is in the top ten. As concerns this clone: Its antigen is as yet unknown.

Time point reported: week 35, safety follow-up. What each vaccine dose contained was 300 ug of mutant IDH1 20-mer peptide, accompanied by topical imiquimod. Across weeks 1, 3, 5, 7, 11, 15, 19 and 23, patients received a vaccination each time, eight in all. Sequenced here: PBMCs, sampled from a glioma patient whose treatment included an IDH1 peptide vaccine. The chain combines TRBV20-1 with TRBJ2-7, with D unclear. This receptor was obtained from a man aged 25-45 years with glioma. As DNA, the CDR3 is TGCAGTGCTAGAGACAAGGAGCAGTACTTC. It translates to CSARDKEQYF.